This T cell receptor beta chain was identified in a study of cytomegalovirus exposure and HLA in healthy donors. Study information: Of some 410 genotyped donors, around 86% grouped in the Caucasian-associated ancestry cluster.

The PCR ran on 60 Vbeta and 13 Jbeta primers. Only in-frame clones appear in the TCRdb table, and some are missing; sequencing was by immunoSEQ multiplex PCR. Of about 100,000 clones listed, over 65% were seen once; the top ten hold roughly 1.8%. The CDR3 is 16 residues long. CDR1 and CDR2 from the germline V gene are SGHDT and YYEEEE. V gave up 1 base and J gave up 0 bases, with 14 bases separating them. General study results and limits: Investigators reported 150 to 200 TCR beta chains as tied to cytomegalovirus. Productive status was seen about 87% or about 30% of the time for most TCR beta V segments in an earlier analysis.

As for this clone: Its antigen is still unknown.

The rearrangement uses TRBV5-6 and TRBJ2-7; TRBD2 is a possible D gene (6 bases). The clonotype originates from a woman between 35 and 50 years old in good health and CMV-seronegative. Sequencing input: PBMCs. CDR3 in amino acids: CASSLPGGYNSYEQYF. The CDR3 bases are TGTGCCAGCAGCTTGCCTGGGGGGTATAACTCCTACGAGCAGTACTTC.